Sequencing of this T cell receptor beta chain was carried out in a study of cytomegalovirus exposure and HLA in healthy donors. The primer mix had 60 Vbeta and 13 Jbeta primers. Clones were sequenced by immunoSEQ multiplex PCR, and TCRdb holds only the in-frame ones, with some missing. Among about 190,000 clones listed, roughly 79% were seen once. This CDR3 has 14 amino acids. The germline gives CDR1 ENHRY, CDR2 SYGVKD. V was trimmed by 2 bases and J by 6 bases, leaving 11 bases between them. Sequencing was carried out using PBMCs. This TCR derives from a woman aged 18-29 years in good health and CMV-seronegative. The chain is built from TRBV10-3 and TRBJ1-5; possibly TRBD1 for D (6 bases). Here the CDR3 DNA reads TGTGCCATCAGTGAGATGGGGGCTAGTCAGCCCCAGCATTTT. Its translation: CAISEMGASQPQHF.